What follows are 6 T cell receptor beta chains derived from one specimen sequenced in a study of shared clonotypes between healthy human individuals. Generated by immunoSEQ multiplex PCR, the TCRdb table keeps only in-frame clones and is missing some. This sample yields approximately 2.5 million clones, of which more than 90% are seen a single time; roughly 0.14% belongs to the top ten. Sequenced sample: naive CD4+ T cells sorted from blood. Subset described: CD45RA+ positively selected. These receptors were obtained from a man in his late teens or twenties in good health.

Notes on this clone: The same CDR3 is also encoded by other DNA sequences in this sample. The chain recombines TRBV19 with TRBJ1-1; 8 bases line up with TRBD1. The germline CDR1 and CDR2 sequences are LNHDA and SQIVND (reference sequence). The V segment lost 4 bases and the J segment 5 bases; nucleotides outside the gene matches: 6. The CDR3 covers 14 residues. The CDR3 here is CASSTQGAGTEAFF. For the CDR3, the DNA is TGTGCCAGTAGTACCCAGGGGGCAGGGACTGAAGCTTTCTTT.

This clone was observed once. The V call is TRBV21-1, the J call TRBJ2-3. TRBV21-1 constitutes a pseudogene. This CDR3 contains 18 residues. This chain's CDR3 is CASSEAGGPYDHTDTQYF. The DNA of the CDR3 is TGTGCCAGCAGCGAAGCGGGTGGACCCTACGACCACACAGATACGCAGTATTTT.

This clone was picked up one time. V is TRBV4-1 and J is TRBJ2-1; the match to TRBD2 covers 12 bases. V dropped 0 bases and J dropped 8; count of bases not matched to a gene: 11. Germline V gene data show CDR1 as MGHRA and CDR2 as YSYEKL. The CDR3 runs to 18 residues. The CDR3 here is CASSQDRLAGGPLHEQFF. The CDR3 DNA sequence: TGCGCCAGCAGCCAAGATAGGCTAGCGGGAGGGCCCCTCCATGAGCAGTTCTTC.

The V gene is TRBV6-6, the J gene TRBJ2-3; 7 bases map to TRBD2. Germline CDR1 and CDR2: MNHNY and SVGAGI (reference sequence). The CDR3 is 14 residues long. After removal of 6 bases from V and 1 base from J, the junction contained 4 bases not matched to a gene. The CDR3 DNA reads TGTGCCAGCAGAGTCACTAGCGGCACAGATACGCAGTATTTT. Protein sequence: CASRVTSGTDTQYF.

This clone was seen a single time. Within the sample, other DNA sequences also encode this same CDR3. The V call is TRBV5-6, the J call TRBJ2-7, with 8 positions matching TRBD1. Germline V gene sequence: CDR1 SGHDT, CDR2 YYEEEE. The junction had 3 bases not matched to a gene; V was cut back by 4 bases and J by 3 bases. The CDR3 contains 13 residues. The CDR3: CASSLDRGYEQYF. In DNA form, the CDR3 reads TGTGCCAGCAGCCTCGACAGGGGCTACGAGCAGTACTTC.

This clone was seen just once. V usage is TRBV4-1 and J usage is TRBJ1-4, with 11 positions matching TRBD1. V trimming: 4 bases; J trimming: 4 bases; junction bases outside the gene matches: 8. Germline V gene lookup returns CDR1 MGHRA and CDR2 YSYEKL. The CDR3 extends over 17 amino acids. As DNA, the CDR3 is TGCGCCAGCAGCCCCGGACAGGGGGCGTTTGGTAATGAAAAACTGTTTTTT. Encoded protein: CASSPGQGAFGNEKLFF.